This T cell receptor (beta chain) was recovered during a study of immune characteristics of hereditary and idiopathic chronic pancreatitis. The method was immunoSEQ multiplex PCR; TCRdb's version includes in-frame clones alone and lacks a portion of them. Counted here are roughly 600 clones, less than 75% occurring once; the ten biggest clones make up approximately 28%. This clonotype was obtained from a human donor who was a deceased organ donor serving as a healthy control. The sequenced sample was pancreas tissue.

This chain's CDR3 is CASSFVGGGEQYF. CDR3 coding DNA: TGTGCCAGCAGCTTTGTGGGAGGAGGGGAGCAGTACTTC. The chain has TRBV11-1 and TRBJ2-7, with a possible D match to TRBD2 (6 bases). This CDR3 has 13 amino acids. Germline V gene lookup returns CDR1 SGHAT and CDR2 FQDESV (reference sequence). Trimming removed 3 bases from V and 7 bases from J, with 13 bases in between.